The present T cell receptor beta chain was sequenced within a study of blood T cell repertoires in COVID-19. At the level of the study: Material from acute and convalescent COVID-19 was sourced from the United States, Italy and Spain. Nucleic acid was either cDNA or gDNA, and it came from T cells, B-cell-depleted T cells, or PBMCs.

Per germline, CDR1 SGHAT and CDR2 FQNNGV. The V and J ends lost 5 bases and 8 bases, in that order; junction bases with no gene match: 23. This CDR3 is 18 amino acids long. In the original workflow: How many nucleated cells were present was estimated from reference gene primer amplification. The method was immunoSEQ multiplex PCR; TCRdb's version includes in-frame clones alone and lacks a portion of them. D and trimming come from the DNA, and the V and J calls and clone size come from that table. The sample consists of about 100,000 clones, 88% of them appearing once. The chain couples TRBV11-2 to TRBJ1-2, with 7 bases matching TRBD1. Sequencing was done on a sample of peripheral blood. The TCR comes from a human donor in a cohort sampled during active COVID-19. CDR3 residues: CASSDPPFDRVLRKGYTF. For the CDR3, the DNA is TGTGCCAGCAGCGACCCACCCTTTGACAGGGTCCTACGGAAGGGCTACACCTTC.